This T cell receptor beta chain was documented in a study of chemoradiotherapy in HPV16-positive cancers (dated by TCRdb to 2022 to 2024). Broadly, across the study: Candidate HPV-specific T-cell clones and common TCR motifs were defined by functional T-cell assays performed on cells from a couple of HPV16-positive patients. Whether T-cell immunity against the HPV oncoproteins E6 and E7 changes during chemoradiotherapy and whether survival is affected by this immunity were examined in the study. TCR repertoires from roughly 93 patients with HPV-related cancers were then used to track the candidate HPV-specific TCRs and motifs. Results and caveats for the whole study, not just this receptor: Expansion of candidate HPV-specific clones and E7-related TCR motifs was observed in the tumor microenvironment during treatment, whereas no such expansion was observed for non-HPV-specific T cells. In HPV16-positive patients, expansion of HPV-responsive T cells during chemoradiotherapy was found to be associated with improved recurrence-free survival. The survival association was reported for HPV16-positive patients, and the functional definition of HPV-specific T cells was derived from only a couple of HPV16-positive patients.

Repertoires were sampled repeatedly over the course of chemoradiotherapy, so clonal expansion could be followed in the tumor microenvironment. Libraries were made using the immunoSEQ multiplex PCR assay. The immuneACCESS repertoire file appears here via TCRdb, limited to in-frame rearrangements. These files lack a portion of the clones; in checked studies, under half of the deficit traces to unresolved V genes, and the cause of the others is not known. Within this sample are 13,000 or so clones, with roughly nine tenths of them counted one time only. 2.8% of the sample goes to the ten largest clones. Between the V and J ends, shortened by 6 bases and 6 bases respectively, the junction contains 8 bases. The germline V gene gives CDR1 as MNHEY and CDR2 as SVGAGI. The CDR3 contains 12 residues, cysteine and phenylalanine counted. The entry retains the CDR3 DNA only, 36 bases that are in frame from base 1.

As to this clone: Its specific antigen is unknown. No base quality values were provided; no much bigger clone lies one nucleotide off.

This receptor was identified in a human donor with HPV-associated anogenital cancer. Here the chain combines TRBV6-5 and TRBJ2-2; the D gene assignment is ambiguous. This material consisted of blood, taken from a patient who underwent chemoradiotherapy. The DNA is TGTGCCAGCAGCCCGGTTTCCGGGGAGCTGTTTTTT. Its amino acids are CASSPVSGELFF.